The 20 T cell receptor beta chains below come from one sample, sequenced in a study of blood T cells in healthy people across ages. Using a J-beta primer mix together with a sample-barcoded 5' primer, a second PCR was run for roughly 6 to 11 cycles. TCRdb re-called the 5' RACE reads through MiXCR, storing one row per CDR3 protein. The table includes more than 550,000 distinct CDR3 sequences, 22% detected once. Input material: blood. The receptors were gathered from an older man in good health.

The genes are TRBV5-1 and TRBJ1-2; D remains unclear. V shed 0 bases and J shed 6 bases, with 9 bases lying between them. The CDR3 runs 13 residues. CDR1 is SGHRS and CDR2 is YFSETQ in the germline V gene. DNA for the CDR3: TGCGCCAGCAGCTTGGACACATCGGATGGCTACACCTTC. Translated: CASSLDTSDGYTF.

This CDR3 is CAWSAVANEQFF. Here the CDR3 DNA reads TGTGCCTGGAGTGCCGTGGCAAATGAGCAGTTCTTC. This sequence joins TRBV30 and TRBJ2-1; unclear D gene. CDR3 length: 12 residues. V was clipped by 1 base and J by 7 bases, with 8 bases between them. CDR1 and CDR2 from the germline V gene are GTSNPN and SVGIG (reference sequence).

Points on this clonotype: A junction boundary mismatches the germline segment, possibly from a read error. CDR3 DNA: TGTGCCGGCAGTGAACACGAGACCCAGTACTTC. Amino acid sequence: CAGSEHETQYF. The genes are TRBV2 and TRBJ2-5; no clear D gene. CDR3 length equals 11 residues. Per germline, CDR1 SNHLY and CDR2 FYNNEI.

This clonotype was detected only a few times. The chain links TRBV2 to TRBJ1-4, with a weak D call TRBD1 (6 bases). The V gene's germline CDR1 is SNHLY and CDR2 FYNNEI. This CDR3 spans 14 amino acids. V was cut by 2 bases and J by 3 bases, with 7 bases left in between. This CDR3 reads CASSERTANEKLFF. CDR3 nucleotides: TGTGCCAGCAGTGAACGGACAGCTAATGAAAAACTGTTTTTT.

This clonotype was detected only a few times. This chain uses TRBV6-2 or TRBV6-3 with TRBJ1-2, with D unclear. Trimming took off 5 bases at V and 4 bases at J, with 11 bases between the two ends. Germline CDR1 MNHEY, CDR2 SVGEGT. The CDR3 length is 13 residues. The DNA of the CDR3 is TGTGCCAGCAGTGTCACGGACCTCTATGGCTACACCTTC. Its protein is CASSVTDLYGYTF.

By frequency in the sample, this clonotype is medium-sized. This chain joins TRBV27 and TRBJ1-6; D not certain. CDR1 is MNHEY and CDR2 is SMNVEV in the germline V gene (reference sequence). V gave up 7 bases and J gave up 7 bases, with 23 bases separating them. The CDR3 covers 17 residues. The CDR3 DNA is TGTGCCAGCACTTCCCGCGGAGAGGATGGACCCAATTCACCCCTCCACTTT. It encodes CASTSRGEDGPNSPLHF.

The chain recombines TRBV6-5 with TRBJ2-3; the D gene is possibly TRBD2 (5 bases). The CDR3 contains 13 residues. Germline CDR1 and CDR2: MNHEY and SVGAGI. V was clipped by 8 bases and J by 2 bases, with 11 bases between them. CDR3: CASGGGSTDTQYF. CDR3 sequence (DNA): TGTGCCAGCGGAGGCGGGTCCACAGATACGCAGTATTTT.

This clonotype turned up a few times. CDR3 sequence (DNA): TGCAGTGCTACCCCCAGGGGGCGTGAGACTGAAGCTTTCTTT. Its translation: CSATPRGRETEAFF. This chain joins TRBV20-1 and TRBJ1-1; the match to TRBD1 covers 8 bases. The CDR3 has 14 amino acids. Germline CDR1 and CDR2: DFQATT and SNEGSKA (reference sequence). V trimming: 4 bases; J trimming: 5 bases; junction bases outside the gene matches: 9.

This clonotype was counted only a few times. The rearrangement uses TRBV6-1 and TRBJ2-1, with TRBD2 matching over 11 bases. Germline V gene data show CDR1 as MNHNS and CDR2 as SASEGT. There are 17 residues in the CDR3. V lost 2 bases, J lost 6 bases, and 9 bases stayed unmatched. Here the CDR3 DNA reads TGTGCCAGCAGTGAATCGGGACTAGCGGCAACTTTCAATGAGCAGTTCTTC. Translated, it gives CASSESGLAATFNEQFF.

Of note for this clonotype: One end of the junction does not line up with germline, which may come from a read error. The chain has TRBV19 and TRBJ2-1; a possible D gene is TRBD1 (7 bases). Germline-derived CDR1 and CDR2 are LNHDA and SQIVND (reference sequence). The CDR3 totals 15 residues. Here the CDR3 reads CACSIRGVAYNEQFF. The CDR3 nucleotides read TGTGCCTGTAGTATCAGGGGGGTTGCCTACAATGAGCAGTTCTTC.

This clonotype came up once. The CDR3 region has the DNA TGCGCCAGCAGCTTCATGGGACTAGCGTCTAGCACAGATACGCAGTATTTT. It is translated as CASSFMGLASSTDTQYF. This sequence joins TRBV5-1 and TRBJ2-3; 10 bases are shared with TRBD2. CDR1 SGHRS and CDR2 YFSETQ come from the germline V gene. The trim removed 2 bases at V and 0 bases at J, leaving 6 bases unmatched. This CDR3 has 17 residues.

For this clonotype: The CDR3 carries no conserved terminal phenylalanine or tryptophan, so it likely arises from a read error. The DNA is omitted, as the CDR3 cannot be located on it reliably, and the CDR3 follows TCRdb's listing. The genes are TRBV20-1 and TRBJ1-1; the table's D call, TRBD1, has no DNA check behind it. The CDR3 numbers 14 amino acids, ends counted. Germline CDR1 reads DFQATT; CDR2 reads SNEGSKA (reference sequence). CDR3 loop: CSARDGRGDTEVFL.

The chain joins TRBV12-3 or TRBV12-4 to TRBJ2-5; possibly TRBD2 for D (5 bases). The J call may be incorrect, as the DNA end agrees better with TRBJ2-1. This CDR3 region has 15 residues. CDR3 sequence reads: CASCLVGRGIGEQFF. CDR3 nucleotide sequence: TGTGCCAGCTGCCTTGTTGGCCGAGGGATTGGTGAGCAGTTCTTC.

The rearrangement links TRBV6-5 to TRBJ1-1; D is unresolved. Looked up from germline, CDR1 is MNHEY and CDR2 is SVGAGI. The CDR3 has 16 amino acids. Trimming took 0 bases from V and 1 from J, leaving 12 bases between them. CDR3 nucleotides: TGTGCCAGCAGTTACTCTCGGGAGAGGTGGAACACTGAAGCTTTCTTT. This gives the protein CASSYSRERWNTEAFF.

V is TRBV7-9 and J is TRBJ2-2, with a tentative D call TRBD1 (6 bases). CDR1 and CDR2 from the germline V gene are SEHNR and FQNEAQ (reference sequence). Between the trimmed V and J ends, which lost 4 bases and 3 bases, there was a span of 15 bases. The CDR3 sequence is 16 residues long. Written as DNA, the CDR3 is TGTGCCAGCAGCTCTACAGGGAAGGTAGACACCGGGGAGCTGTTTTTT. This translates into CASSSTGKVDTGELFF.

Only a few counts were recorded for this clonotype. The gene calls are TRBV5-1 and TRBJ1-5; possible D gene TRBD1, 5 bases. Germline V CDR1 and CDR2: SGHRS, YFSETQ. This CDR3 spans 15 amino acids. Trimming took off 0 bases at V and 7 bases at J, with 14 bases between the two ends. The CDR3 DNA sequence: TGCGCCAGCAGCTTGGATGGCCAGGGAGGACAGCCCCAGCATTTT. It specifies CASSLDGQGGQPQHF.

This clonotype was detected many times. The rearrangement links TRBV4-3 to TRBJ2-2; 9 nucleotides line up with TRBD1. This CDR3 is 13 amino acids long. Losses at the gene ends were 6 bases for V and 6 bases for J; bases not matched to a gene: 2. Germline CDR1 LGHNA, CDR2 YSLEER. This chain's CDR3 is CASRGTGSGELFF. The CDR3 DNA sequence: TGCGCCAGCAGGGGGACAGGGTCCGGGGAGCTGTTTTTT.

The chain carries TRBV2 and TRBJ1-4; D is ambiguous. The CDR3 covers 12 residues. V was clipped by 8 bases and J by 8 bases, with 12 bases between them. Germline CDR1 SNHLY, CDR2 FYNNEI. The CDR3 DNA sequence: TGTGCCAGCTTGGGAAGAGACGAAAAACTGTTTTTT. Protein product: CASLGRDEKLFF.

The table lists this clonotype with a few counts. The V and J genes are TRBV5-5 and TRBJ2-1; TRBD2 matches 7 bases. There are 17 residues in the CDR3. Looked up from germline, CDR1 is SGHKS and CDR2 is YYEKEE (reference sequence). The ends lost 4 bases at V and 0 bases at J; junction bases unmatched: 10. In nucleotides, the CDR3 is TGTGCCAGCAGCCCCACCCCTAGCGGTTCCTCCTACAATGAGCAGTTCTTC. It encodes CASSPTPSGSSYNEQFF.

The V gene is TRBV11-2, the J gene TRBJ2-3; 7 bases align to TRBD2. With 3 bases clipped from V and 8 bases from J, the junction kept 2 bases outside the gene matches. This CDR3 comprises 12 residues. Germline CDR1 is SGHAT and CDR2 is FQNNGV. For the CDR3, the DNA is TGTGCCAGCAGCTTTGGGGAGGGTACGCAGTATTTT. It is translated as CASSFGEGTQYF.